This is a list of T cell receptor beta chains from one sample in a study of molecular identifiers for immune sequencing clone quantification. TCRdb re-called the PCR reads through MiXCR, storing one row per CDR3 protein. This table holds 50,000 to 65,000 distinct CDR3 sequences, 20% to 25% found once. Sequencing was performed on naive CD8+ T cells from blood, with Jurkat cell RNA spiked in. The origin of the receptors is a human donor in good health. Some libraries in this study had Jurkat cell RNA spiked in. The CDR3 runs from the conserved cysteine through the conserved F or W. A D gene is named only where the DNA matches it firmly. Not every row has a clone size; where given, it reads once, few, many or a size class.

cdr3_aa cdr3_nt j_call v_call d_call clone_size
CASSLDQSSGNTIYF TGTGCCAGCAGCTTAGACCAGAGCTCTGGAAACACCATATATTTT TRBJ1-3 TRBV7-2 NA many
CASSSTPSLSRGNQPQHF TGCGCCAGCAGCTCGACCCCCAGCCTGAGCAGGGGAAATCAGCCCCAGCATTTT TRBJ1-5 TRBV5-1 NA many
CASGLVTGGLADTQYF TGTGCTAGTGGTTTAGTTACAGGGGGCTTGGCAGATACGCAGTATTTT TRBJ2-3 TRBV12-5 TRBD1 many
CASWGVDSTDTQYF TGTGCCAGTTGGGGAGTGGACAGCACAGATACGCAGTATTTT TRBJ2-3 TRBV19 NA many
CASSLAPTLSYEQYF TGTGCCAGCAGCTTAGCCCCCACCCTCTCCTACGAGCAGTACTTC TRBJ2-7 TRBV7-8 NA many
CASSYPGLAGVRSYEQYF TGTGCCAGCAGTTACCCGGGACTAGCGGGAGTTCGCTCCTACGAGCAGTACTTC TRBJ2-7 TRBV6-6 TRBD2 NA
CASSSYIRSSMNTEAFF TGTGCCAGCAGTTCTTATATTAGGTCCAGCATGAACACTGAAGCTTTCTTT TRBJ1-1 TRBV6-2/TRBV6-3 NA many
CASSNPRTSNQPQHF TGTGCCAGCAGCAACCCAAGGACAAGCAATCAGCCCCAGCATTTT TRBJ1-5 TRBV21-1 NA many
CASSFLLDTEAFF TGTGCCAGCAGCTTTTTGCTGGACACTGAAGCTTTCTTT TRBJ1-1 TRBV13 NA many
CASSQLASSYEQYF TGTGCCAGCAGCCAACTAGCGAGCTCCTACGAGCAGTACTTC TRBJ2-7 TRBV28 TRBD2 many
CASSPGGQGATEAFF TGTGCCAGCAGCCCAGGGGGACAGGGTGCGACTGAAGCTTTCTTT TRBJ1-1 TRBV28 TRBD1 many
CASTYRGDQSNQPQQF TGTGCCAGCACATATAGGGGCGACCAAAGCAATCAGCCCCAGCAATTT TRBJ1-5 TRBV6-9 NA NA
CSVEQNTGELFF TGCAGCGTTGAACAGAACACCGGGGAGCTGTTTTTT TRBJ2-2 TRBV29-1 NA many
CASARLGQGVTGEQYF TGTGCCAGCGCCCGATTGGGACAGGGGGTAACGGGCGAGCAGTACTTC TRBJ2-7 TRBV7-9 TRBD1 few
CASSQDQGTDTRYF TGCGCCAGCAGCCAAGATCAGGGTACAGATACGCGGTATTTT TRBJ2-3 TRBV4-1 NA NA
CASSSLGDQPQHF TGTGCTAGCAGTTCGTTGGGGGATCAGCCCCAGCATTTT TRBJ1-5 TRBV7-9 NA NA
CATSGGNEQFF TGTGCCACCAGTGGTGGCAATGAGCAGTTCTTC TRBJ2-1 TRBV24-1 NA many
CASSTPTGEAYEQYF TGTGCCAGCAGCACCCCGACAGGGGAGGCTTACGAGCAGTACTTC TRBJ2-7 TRBV11-2 TRBD1 many
CASSIIFGGGGYSYEQYF TGTGCCAGTAGTATAATCTTTGGAGGCGGGGGGTACTCCTACGAGCAGTACTTC TRBJ2-7 TRBV19 TRBD2 many
CASSVTGQESNSPLHF TGTGCCAGCAGCGTAACAGGACAGGAATCCAATTCACCCCTCCACTTT TRBJ1-6 TRBV9 TRBD1 many
CAMPFRDRFNYGYTF TGTGCTATGCCGTTCAGAGACAGGTTTAACTATGGCTACACCTTC TRBJ1-2 TRBV7-8 NA few
CASSFRVPETQYF TGTGCCAGCAGCTTCCGGGTCCCAGAGACCCAGTACTTC TRBJ2-5 TRBV11-2 NA NA
CASSLLMEGNEAFF TGTGCCAGCAGTTTATTAATGGAGGGGAACGAAGCTTTCTTT TRBJ1-1 TRBV12-3/TRBV12-4 NA many